This T cell receptor (beta chain) was found in a study of cytomegalovirus exposure and HLA in healthy donors. The PCR had 60 Vbeta and 13 Jbeta primers. The method was immunoSEQ multiplex PCR; TCRdb's version includes in-frame clones alone and lacks a portion of them. Here the sample table reports about 64,000 clones. The CDR3 contains 15 residues. Deletions cut 4 bases from V and 4 bases from J, with 16 bases between. The germline CDR1 and CDR2 sequences are MGHRA and YSYEKL. This sequence was found in a woman between 18 and 29 years old in good health and CMV-seronegative. Sequencing was done on a sample of PBMCs. The chain employs TRBV4-1 and TRBJ1-1; D gene unclear. The CDR3 region is CASSLSGMVGTEAFF. The CDR3 region has the DNA TGCGCCAGCAGCCTCTCGGGTATGGTGGGCACTGAAGCTTTCTTT.